This is a list of T cell receptor beta chains from one sample in a study of blood T cell repertoires in COVID-19. Produced via immunoSEQ multiplex PCR; TCRdb's table is partial and in-frame only. This sample has fewer than 250,000 clones, with under 90% found just once. Material for sequencing was peripheral blood. These receptors were collected from a human donor in a cohort sampled during active COVID-19. Each CDR3 is given with its conserved first and last residue. A D gene is named only where the DNA matches it firmly. Size is stated for part of the rows, as once, few or many counts, or as a class when the clone is expanded.

>TRBV30|NA|TRBD2|TRBJ2-1
CAWRLAGDNEQFF
TGTGCCTGGAGGCTAGCGGGGGACAATGAGCAGTTCTTC
>TRBV7-2|NA|TRBD1|TRBJ2-1
CASSRSGGLNEQFF
TGTGCCAGCAGCCGGTCAGGGGGCCTCAATGAGCAGTTCTTC
>TRBV11-2|NA|NA|TRBJ2-1
CASSFSSEQFF
TGTGCCAGCAGCTTTAGCAGTGAGCAGTTCTTC
>TRBV28|NA|TRBD1|TRBJ2-1
CASSPGQSYNEQFF
TGTGCCAGCAGTCCGGGACAGAGCTACAATGAGCAGTTCTTC
>TRBV2|NA|NA|TRBJ1-5
CASSEAAGTQPQHF
TGTGCCAGCAGTGAAGCTGCGGGAACTCAGCCCCAGCATTTT
>TRBV19|NA|TRBD1|TRBJ1-5
CATLTGQGVNQPQHF
TGTGCCACCCTCACGGGGCAGGGGGTCAATCAGCCCCAGCATTTT
>TRBV19|few|TRBD2|TRBJ2-6
CASSISGRSGANVLTF
TGTGCCAGTAGTATCTCCGGGAGGTCTGGGGCCAACGTCCTGACTTTC
>TRBV3-1/TRBV3-2|NA|NA|TRBJ2-5
CASSQAQVQETQYF
TGTGCCAGCAGCCAAGCCCAGGTCCAAGAGACCCAGTACTTC
>TRBV12-5|NA|NA|TRBJ1-6
CASGSPGSSYNSPLHF
TGTGCTAGTGGTTCCCCCGGGAGCTCCTATAATTCACCCCTCCACTTT
>TRBV18|NA|NA|TRBJ1-1
CASSLGQTAEAFF
TGTGCCAGCTCCCTCGGACAAACGGCCGAAGCTTTCTTT